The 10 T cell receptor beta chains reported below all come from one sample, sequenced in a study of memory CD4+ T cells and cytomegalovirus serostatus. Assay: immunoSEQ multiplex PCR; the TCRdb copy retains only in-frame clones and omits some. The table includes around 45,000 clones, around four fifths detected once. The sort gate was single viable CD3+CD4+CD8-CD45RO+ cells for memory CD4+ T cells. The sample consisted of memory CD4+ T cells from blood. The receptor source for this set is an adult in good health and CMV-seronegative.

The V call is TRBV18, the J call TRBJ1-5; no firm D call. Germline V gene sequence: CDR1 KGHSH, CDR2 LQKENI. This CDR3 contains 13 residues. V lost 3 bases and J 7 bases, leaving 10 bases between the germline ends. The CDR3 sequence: CASSPLQHQPQHF. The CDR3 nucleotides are TGTGCCAGCTCACCTCTACAGCACCAGCCCCAGCATTTT.

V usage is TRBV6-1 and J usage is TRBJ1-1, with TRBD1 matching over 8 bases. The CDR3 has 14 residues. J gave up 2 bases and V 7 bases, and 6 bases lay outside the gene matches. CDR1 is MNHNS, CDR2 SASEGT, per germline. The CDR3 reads CASMMDRVNTEAFF. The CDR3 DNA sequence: TGTGCCAGCATGATGGACAGGGTTAACACTGAAGCTTTCTTT.

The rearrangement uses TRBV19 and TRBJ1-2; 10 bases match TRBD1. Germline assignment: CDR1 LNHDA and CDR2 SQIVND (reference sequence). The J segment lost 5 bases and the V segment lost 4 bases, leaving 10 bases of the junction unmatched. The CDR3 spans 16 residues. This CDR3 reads CASSKKSGTGEYGYTF. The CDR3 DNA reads TGTGCCAGTAGTAAAAAATCCGGGACAGGGGAATATGGCTACACCTTC.

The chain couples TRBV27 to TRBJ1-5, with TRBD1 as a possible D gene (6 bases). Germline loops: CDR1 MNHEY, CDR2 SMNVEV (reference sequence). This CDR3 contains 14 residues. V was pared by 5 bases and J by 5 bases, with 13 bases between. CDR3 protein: CASSPRTADQPQHF. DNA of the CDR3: TGTGCCAGCAGTCCCAGGACAGCCGATCAGCCCCAGCATTTT.

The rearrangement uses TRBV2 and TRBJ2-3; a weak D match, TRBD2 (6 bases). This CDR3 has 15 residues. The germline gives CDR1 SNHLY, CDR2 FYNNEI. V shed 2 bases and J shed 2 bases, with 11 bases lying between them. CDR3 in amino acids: CASSETGVFTDTQYF. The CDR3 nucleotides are TGTGCCAGCAGTGAAACGGGGGTCTTCACAGATACGCAGTATTTT.

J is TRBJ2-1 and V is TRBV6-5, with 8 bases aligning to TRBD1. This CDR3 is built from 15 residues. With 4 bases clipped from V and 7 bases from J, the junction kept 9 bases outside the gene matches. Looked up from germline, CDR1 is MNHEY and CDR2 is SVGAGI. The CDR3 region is CASSFVGQGENEQFF. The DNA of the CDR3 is TGTGCCAGCAGTTTCGTAGGACAGGGTGAAAATGAGCAGTTCTTC.

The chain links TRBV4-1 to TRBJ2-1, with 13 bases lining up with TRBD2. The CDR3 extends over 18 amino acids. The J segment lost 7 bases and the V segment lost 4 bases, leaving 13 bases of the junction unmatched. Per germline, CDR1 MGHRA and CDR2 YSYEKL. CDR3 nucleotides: TGCGCCAGCAGCCTAACAGGACTAGCGGGGGCCCTATTAAATGAGCAGTTCTTC. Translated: CASSLTGLAGALLNEQFF.

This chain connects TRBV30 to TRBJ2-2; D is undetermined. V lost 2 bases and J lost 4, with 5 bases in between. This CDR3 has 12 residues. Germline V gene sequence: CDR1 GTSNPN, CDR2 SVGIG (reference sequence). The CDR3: CAWSHSTGELFF. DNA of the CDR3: TGTGCCTGGAGTCATTCCACCGGGGAGCTGTTTTTT.

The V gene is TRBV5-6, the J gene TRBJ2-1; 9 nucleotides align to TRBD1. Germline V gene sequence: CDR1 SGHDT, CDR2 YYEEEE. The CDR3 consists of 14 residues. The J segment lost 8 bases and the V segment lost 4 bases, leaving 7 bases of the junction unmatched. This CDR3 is CASSHRGLNDEQFF. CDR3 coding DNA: TGTGCCAGCAGCCACAGGGGGCTAAACGATGAGCAGTTCTTC.

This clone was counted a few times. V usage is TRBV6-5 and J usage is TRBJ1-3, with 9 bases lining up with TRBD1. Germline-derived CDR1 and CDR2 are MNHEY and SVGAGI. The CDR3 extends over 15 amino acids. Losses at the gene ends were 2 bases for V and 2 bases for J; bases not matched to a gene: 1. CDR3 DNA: TGTGCCAGCAGTTACGGGACAGGGACTGGAAACACCATATATTTT. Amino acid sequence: CASSYGTGTGNTIYF.